The 11 T cell receptor beta chains in this list originate from one sample, sequenced in a study of T cell repertoires in cytomegalovirus infection. Using its own MiXCR run on the reads, TCRdb lists one record per CDR3 protein. The profile shows tens of thousands of distinct CDR3 sequences, approximately 3.6% of them singletons. Input material: PBMCs. These receptor sequences come from a human donor in good health (CMV status not recorded). Some clones in this sample may be carry-over from other donors' samples.

This clonotype was seen at least ten times. J is TRBJ1-4 and V is TRBV7-2, with a weak D call TRBD1 (6 bases). The ends were cut back, 2 bases at V and 7 bases at J, with 20 bases in the middle. The CDR3 runs to 17 residues. In germline, CDR1 is SGHTA, CDR2 FQGNSA. CDR3 region: CASSLRPGAGLSEKLFF. Written as DNA, the CDR3 is TGTGCCAGCAGCTTAAGACCAGGGGCCGGTTTGTCTGAAAAACTGTTTTTT.

This clonotype showed up many times. V usage is TRBV10-3 and J usage is TRBJ1-4; D is unclear. Germline assignment: CDR1 ENHRY and CDR2 SYGVKD. V gave up 6 bases and J gave up 6 bases, with 14 bases separating them. This CDR3 has 14 residues. The CDR3 DNA reads TGTGCCATCAGCGGGGTCGGTCTCGATGAAAAACTGTTTTTT. Protein sequence: CAISGVGLDEKLFF.

The sample holds many counts of this clonotype. The J gene is TRBJ2-1, the V gene TRBV11-2, with D tentatively TRBD1 (6 bases). The CDR3 is 15 amino acids. V was cut by 6 bases and J by 9 bases, with 21 bases left in between. The germline CDR1 and CDR2 sequences are SGHAT and FQNNGV. In DNA form, the CDR3 reads TGTGCCAGCAGTCCCGCCGGGACACCCTGGAGTGAGCAGTTCTTC. Its translation: CASSPAGTPWSEQFF.

This clonotype was observed at least ten times. This chain links TRBV7-2 with TRBJ1-3, with D hard to call. V lost 5 bases to trimming and J lost 8 bases, with 16 bases between them. The CDR3 covers 14 residues. CDR1 SGHTA and CDR2 FQGNSA come from the germline V gene. The CDR3 DNA reads as TGTGCCAGCAGCCCCGCTGGGCAGTCATACACCATATATTTT. Its translation: CASSPAGQSYTIYF.

This clonotype was seen ten or more times. The chain joins TRBV10-3 to TRBJ2-1; D not certain. Germline-derived CDR1 and CDR2 are ENHRY and SYGVKD. CDR3 length: 12 residues. The germline V and J ends were trimmed by 2 bases and 3 bases, with 2 bases remaining between them. This chain's CDR3 is CAISEDYNEQFF. The CDR3 DNA is TGTGCCATCAGTGAGGACTACAATGAGCAGTTCTTC.

This clonotype has a count of ten or more. An end of the junction differs from the germline gene, which may be a read error. The gene calls are TRBV4-1 and TRBJ2-7, with D possibly TRBD2 on 6 matching bases. This CDR3 contains 15 residues. Germline-derived CDR1 and CDR2 are MGHRA and YSYEKL. The CDR3 loop reads CASSQEQHGSYEQYF. The CDR3 nucleotides read TGTGCCAGCAGCCAAGAACAGCACGGGAGCTACGAGCAGTACTTC.

This clonotype was counted many times. The chain employs TRBV12-3 or TRBV12-4 and TRBJ1-3; D perhaps matches TRBD1 (5 bases). This CDR3 comprises 15 residues. The V gene lost 6 bases and the J gene lost 0 bases, with 12 bases spanning the gap. The CDR3 is CASRQDSRSGNTIYF. The CDR3 region has the DNA TGTGCCAGCAGACAAGACAGCCGCTCTGGAAACACCATATATTTT.

DNA for the CDR3: TGTGCCAGCAGCCCCCCCGGGAGCGCAGATACGCAGTATTTT. Its protein is CASSPPGSADTQYF. The chain employs TRBV7-2 and TRBJ2-3; the D gene is possibly TRBD2 (6 bases). V shed 5 bases and J shed 4 bases, with 13 bases lying between them. Looked up from germline, CDR1 is SGHTA and CDR2 is FQGNSA. The CDR3 loop spans 14 amino acids.

This clonotype showed up many times. The chain recombines TRBV7-2 with TRBJ2-2, with 7 nucleotides matching TRBD2. Per germline, CDR1 SGHTA and CDR2 FQGNSA. There are 16 residues in the CDR3. Trimming removed 5 bases from V and 1 base from J; junction bases left unmatched: 7. The CDR3 reads CASSVLGTKNTGELFF. DNA of the CDR3: TGTGCCAGCAGCGTGCTTGGGACTAAGAACACCGGGGAGCTGTTTTTT.

At least ten counts were recorded for this clonotype. The chain is built from TRBV5-1 and TRBJ2-3; 10 bases are a match to TRBD2. The germline V gene has CDR1 SGHRS and CDR2 YFSETQ. This CDR3 comprises 14 residues. The V gene end was trimmed by 6 bases and the J gene end by 3 bases; junction bases not matched to a gene: 4. The CDR3 coding sequence is TGCGCCAGCAAGTTAGCGGGGGGAACAGATACGCAGTATTTT. It translates to CASKLAGGTDTQYF. Complete variable domain (other parts from reference TRBV5-1 and TRBJ2-3): KAGVTQTPRYLIKTRGQQVTLSCSPISGHRSVSWYQQTPGQGLQFLFEYFSETQRNKGNFPGRFSGRQFSNSRSEMNVSTLELGDSALYLCASKLAGGTDTQYFGPGTRLTVL.

Many counts were recorded for this clonotype. Its ends do not fully match the called genes, so a read error is possible. Here the CDR3 DNA reads TGTGCCAGCAGCTTACCGGGACTAGCGGGGGGGCGGTTT. The encoded protein is CASSLPGLAGGRF. The V call is TRBV7-2, the J call TRBJ2-3, with 16 positions matching TRBD2. Germline V gives CDR1 SGHTA, CDR2 FQGNSA. This CDR3 contains 13 residues.